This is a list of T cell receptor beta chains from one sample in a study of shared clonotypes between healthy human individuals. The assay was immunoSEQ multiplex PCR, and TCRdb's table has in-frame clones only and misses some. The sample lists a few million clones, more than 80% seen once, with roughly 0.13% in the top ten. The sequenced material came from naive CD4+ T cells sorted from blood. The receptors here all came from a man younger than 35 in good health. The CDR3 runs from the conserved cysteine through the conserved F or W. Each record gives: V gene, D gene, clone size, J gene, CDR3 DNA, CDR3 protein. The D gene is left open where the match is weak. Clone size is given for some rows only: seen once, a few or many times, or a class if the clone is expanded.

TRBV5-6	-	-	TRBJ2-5	TGTGCCAGCAGCCAAAGGGCAGGGGAAGAGACCCAGTACTTC	CASSQRAGEETQYF
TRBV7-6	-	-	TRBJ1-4	TGTGCCAGCAGCTCTTCCCCGGAACGCTTACTGTTTTTT	CASSSSPERLLFF
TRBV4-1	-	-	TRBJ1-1	TGCGCCAGCAGCCCCAGACAGGTCATGAACACTGAAGCTTTCTTT	CASSPRQVMNTEAFF
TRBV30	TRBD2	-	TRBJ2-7	TGTGCCTGGGGGGCCGGGCCTGGGTCTAGCGGCTACGAGCAGTACTTC	CAWGAGPGSSGYEQYF
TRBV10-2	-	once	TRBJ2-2	TGCGCCAGCAGATCGGGACTGGACACCGGGGAGCTGTTTTTT	CASRSGLDTGELFF
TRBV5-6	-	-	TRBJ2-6	TGTGCCAGCAGCTTGGGCACGCTCTCGGGGGCCAACGTCCTGACTTTC	CASSLGTLSGANVLTF
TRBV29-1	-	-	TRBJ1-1	TGCAGCGTTGAATCTTTCTCGAGGGATGAAGCTTTCTTT	CSVESFSRDEAFF
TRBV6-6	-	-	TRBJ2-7	TGTGCCAGCAGTTATACAGGGTACGAGCAGTACTTC	CASSYTGYEQYF
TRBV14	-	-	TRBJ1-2	TGTGCCAGCAGACAGTCTGGGGGGCGCGGCTACACCTTC	CASRQSGGRGYTF
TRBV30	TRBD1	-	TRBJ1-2	TGTGCCTGGAGTGTACAGGGGATGTATGGCTACACCTTC	CAWSVQGMYGYTF
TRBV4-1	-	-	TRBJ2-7	TGCGCCAGCAGCCAAGGTACCTCCGGGACACCAGGCTACGAGCAGTACTTC	CASSQGTSGTPGYEQYF
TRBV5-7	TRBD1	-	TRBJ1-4	TGTGCCAGCAGCCAGGTTGGGACAGGTGGTGAAAAACTGTTTTTT	CASSQVGTGGEKLFF
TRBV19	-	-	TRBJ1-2	TGTGCCAGTAGTACACCGGGAGGGGGAGACTATGGCTACACCTTC	CASSTPGGGDYGYTF
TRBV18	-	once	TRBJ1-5	TGTGCCAGCTCACCATCTGTGGGGTCGAACAATCAGCCCCAGCATTTT	CASSPSVGSNNQPQHF
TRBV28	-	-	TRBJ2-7	TGTGCCAGCGGCCCCACCTACGAGCAGTACTTC	CASGPTYEQYF
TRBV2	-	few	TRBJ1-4	TGTGCCAGCAGCCGACGGGCTAATGAAAAACTGTTTTTT	CASSRRANEKLFF
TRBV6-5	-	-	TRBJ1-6	TGTGCCAGCAGTTACTCTGGCAGGGTTTCATCACCCCTCCACTTT	CASSYSGRVSSPLHF
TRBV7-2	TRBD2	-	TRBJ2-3	TGTGCCAGCAGCTTCGGACTAGCGGTACTCACAGATACGCAGTATTTT	CASSFGLAVLTDTQYF
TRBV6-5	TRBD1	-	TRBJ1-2	TGTGCCAGCAGTTACTCCGGGACAGGGGAGCTCGGCTACACCTTC	CASSYSGTGELGYTF
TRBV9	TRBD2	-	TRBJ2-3	TGTGCCAGCAGCACCGGTGTTGCGGGAGGGCAGGATACGCAGTATTTT	CASSTGVAGGQDTQYF
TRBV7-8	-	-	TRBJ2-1	TGTGCCAGCAGCCCCATCCCACTAGGCTATGAGCAGTTCTTC	CASSPIPLGYEQFF
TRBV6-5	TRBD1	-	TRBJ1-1	TGTGCCAGCTCAAGGGGGCGGGACACTGAAGCTTTCTTT	CASSRGRDTEAFF
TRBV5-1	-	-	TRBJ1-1	TGCGCCAGCAGCCCCTCTTTGAACACTGAAGCTTTCTTT	CASSPSLNTEAFF
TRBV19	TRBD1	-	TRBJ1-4	TGTGCCAGTAGCTATCCGGGACAGGGAGAAAAACTGTTTTTT	CASSYPGQGEKLFF
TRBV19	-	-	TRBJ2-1	TGTGCCAGCAAGGACTACTACAATGAGCAGTTCTTC	CASKDYYNEQFF
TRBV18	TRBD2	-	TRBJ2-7	TGTGCCAGCTCGTCCGGGACTAGCCACCACGAGCAGTACTTC	CASSSGTSHHEQYF
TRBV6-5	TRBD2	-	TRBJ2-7	TGTGCCAGCAGTTACTCGGTTTTCCCGGGAGGGTACGAGCAGTACTTC	CASSYSVFPGGYEQYF
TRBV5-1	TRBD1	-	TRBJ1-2	TGCGCCAGCGGAAGACAGGGGGCGCCGGATGGCTACACCTTC	CASGRQGAPDGYTF
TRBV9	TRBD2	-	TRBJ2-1	TGTGCCAGCCAGACTAGCGGGAGCTCCTACAATGAGCAGTTCTTC	CASQTSGSSYNEQFF
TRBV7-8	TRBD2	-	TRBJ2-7	TGTGCCAGCAGCTGGGGGGAGCGGGGTCCCTACGAGCAGTACTTC	CASSWGERGPYEQYF
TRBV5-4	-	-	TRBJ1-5	TGTGCCAGCAGCTTGGCGGGCAATCAGCCCCAGCATTTT	CASSLAGNQPQHF
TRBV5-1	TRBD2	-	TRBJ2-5	TGCGCCAGCAGCGCCGGGACTAGCGGCGAAGAGACCCAGTACTTC	CASSAGTSGEETQYF
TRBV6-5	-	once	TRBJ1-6	TGTGCCAGCAGTCCTAGCCTCATTTATTCACCCCTCCACTTT	CASSPSLIYSPLHF
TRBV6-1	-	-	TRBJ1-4	TGTGCCAGCAGCGTTCACAGATCAACTAATGAAAAACTGTTTTTT	CASSVHRSTNEKLFF
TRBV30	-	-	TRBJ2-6	TGTGCCTTTGACAGCTCTGGGGCCAACGTCCTGACTTTC	CAFDSSGANVLTF
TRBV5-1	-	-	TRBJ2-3	TGCGCCAGCAGCTTGGAGCTGGGCGGTGCAGATACGCAGTATTTT	CASSLELGGADTQYF
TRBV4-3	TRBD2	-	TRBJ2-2	TGCGCCAGCAGCCCTAATCCCTTAATCCTTGCTAGCGGTGACACCGGGGAGCTGTTTTTT	CASSPNPLILASGDTGELFF
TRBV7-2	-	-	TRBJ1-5	TGTGCCAGCAGCGGAGGGGCAGGGCGGGAGCCCCAGCATTTT	CASSGGAGREPQHF